This T cell receptor beta chain appears in the sequencing data of a study of technical replicates of blood from a few donors. The assay was immunoSEQ multiplex PCR, and TCRdb's table has in-frame clones only and misses some. This repertoire shows 45,000 to 50,000 clones, approximately 90% found once; its top ten account for around 4%. CDR1 is LGHNA, CDR2 YSLEER, per germline. CDR3 length equals 13 residues. V shed 4 bases and J shed 6 bases, with 12 bases lying between them. This chain uses TRBV4-3 with TRBJ1-2; D call uncertain. The receptor's source is a human donor in good health. Some clones in this sample may be carry-over from other donors' samples. The source material was PBMCs. The DNA for the CDR3 is TGCGCCAGCAGCCCAGGTCAGGCTGATGGCTACACCTTC. It translates to CASSPGQADGYTF.